This T cell receptor beta chain was obtained from a study of chemoradiotherapy in HPV16-positive cancers. Study information: Candidate HPV-specific T-cell clones and common TCR motifs came from functional assays in a couple of HPV16-positive patients.

This CDR3 comprises 16 residues. Germline values: CDR1 SGHAT, CDR2 FQNNGV. J lost 2 bases, V lost 4 bases, and 4 bases had no gene match. Overall study results and limits: The functional HPV-specific definition rests on just two HPV16-positive patients. During treatment, candidate HPV-specific clones and E7-related motifs expanded in tumor.

Samples were taken several times over chemoradiotherapy. Clones were read by immunoSEQ multiplex PCR, and TCRdb kept only the in-frame ones, dropping some. The table lists 20,000 or so clones, around 88% of them singletons. This clone was observed a few times. Its antigen is not identified. The TCR comes from a human donor with HPV-associated anogenital cancer. The chain is built from TRBV11-2 and TRBJ2-2, with 10 bases identical to TRBD2. The material sequenced was blood, taken from a patient who underwent chemoradiotherapy. The CDR3 here is CASSSRLAGNTGELFF. The CDR3 DNA reads as TGTGCCAGCAGCTCTCGACTAGCGGGTAACACCGGGGAGCTGTTTTTT.